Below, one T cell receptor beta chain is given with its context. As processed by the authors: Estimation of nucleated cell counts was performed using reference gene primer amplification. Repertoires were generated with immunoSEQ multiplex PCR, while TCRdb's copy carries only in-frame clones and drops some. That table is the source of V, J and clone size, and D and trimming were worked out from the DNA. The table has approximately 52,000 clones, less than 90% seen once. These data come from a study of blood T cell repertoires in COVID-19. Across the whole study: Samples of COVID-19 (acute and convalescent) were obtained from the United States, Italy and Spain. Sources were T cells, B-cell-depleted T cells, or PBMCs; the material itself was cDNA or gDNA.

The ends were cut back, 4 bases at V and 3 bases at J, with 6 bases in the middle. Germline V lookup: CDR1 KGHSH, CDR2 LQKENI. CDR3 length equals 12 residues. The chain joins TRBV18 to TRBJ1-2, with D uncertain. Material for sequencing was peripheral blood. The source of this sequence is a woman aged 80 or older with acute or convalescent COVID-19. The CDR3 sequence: CASSLEDYGYTF. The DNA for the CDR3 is TGTGCCAGCTCACTCGAGGACTATGGCTACACCTTC.